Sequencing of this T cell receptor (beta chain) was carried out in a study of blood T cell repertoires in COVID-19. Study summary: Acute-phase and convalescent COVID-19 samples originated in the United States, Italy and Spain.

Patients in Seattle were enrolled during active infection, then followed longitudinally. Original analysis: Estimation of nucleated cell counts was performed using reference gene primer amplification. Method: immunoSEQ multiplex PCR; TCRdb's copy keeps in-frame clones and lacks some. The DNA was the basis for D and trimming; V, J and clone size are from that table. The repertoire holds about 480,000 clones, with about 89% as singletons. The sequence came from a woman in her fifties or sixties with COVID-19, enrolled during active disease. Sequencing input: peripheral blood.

Here the CDR3 reads CASSSAGGGNEQFF. CDR3 in DNA: TGTGCCAGCAGCTCAGCGGGGGGAGGAAATGAGCAGTTCTTC. V and J are TRBV7-3 and TRBJ2-1; 9 nucleotides match TRBD2. The J segment lost 7 bases and the V segment lost 4 bases, leaving 5 bases of the junction unmatched. This CDR3 has 14 residues. Germline values: CDR1 SGHTA, CDR2 FQGTGA.